These T cell receptor beta chains were read from a single sample in a study of cytomegalovirus exposure and HLA in healthy donors. Only in-frame clones appear in the TCRdb table, and some are missing; sequencing was by immunoSEQ multiplex PCR. The table gives under 40,000 clones; the top ten clones make up around 3.3% of it. Sequenced input: PBMCs. The source of these receptors is a woman aged 40 to 55 in good health and CMV-seropositive. Each CDR3 is given with its conserved first and last residue. Each record gives: V gene, J gene, D gene, CDR3 protein, CDR3 DNA. The D gene is left open where the match is weak.

>TRBV5-4|TRBJ2-7|-
CASSSRSSYEQYF
TGTGCCAGCAGCAGCAGGTCGTCCTACGAGCAGTACTTC
>TRBV19|TRBJ1-1|-
CASSRRGWDTEAFF
TGTGCCAGTAGTAGACGGGGGTGGGACACTGAAGCTTTCTTT
>TRBV30|TRBJ2-1|-
CAWSYAGGQYNEQFF
TGTGCCTGGAGTTATGCCGGAGGGCAGTACAATGAGCAGTTCTTC
>TRBV7-9|TRBJ2-7|-
CASSLAFAGNEQYF
TGTGCCAGCAGCTTAGCTTTCGCGGGGAACGAGCAGTACTTC
>TRBV27|TRBJ2-7|TRBD2
CASRGAGGVYEQYF
TGTGCCAGCAGGGGGGCGGGAGGGGTCTACGAGCAGTACTTC
>TRBV7-2|TRBJ2-3|TRBD2
CASSLRLAGADTQYF
TGTGCCAGCAGCTTACGGCTAGCGGGAGCAGATACGCAGTATTTT
>TRBV6-5|TRBJ1-1|-
CASTLTGNTEAFF
TGTGCCAGCACCCTAACAGGGAACACTGAAGCTTTCTTT
>TRBV9|TRBJ2-1|TRBD2
CASSVTSGAHEQFF
TGTGCCAGCAGCGTAACTAGCGGGGCCCATGAGCAGTTCTTC
>TRBV6-5|TRBJ1-2|-
CASSYSMIDGYTF
TGTGCCAGCAGTTACTCGATGATAGATGGCTACACCTTC
>TRBV5-1|TRBJ1-1|TRBD1
CASSLGGQRAVNTEAFF
TGCGCCAGCAGCTTGGGGGGACAGAGGGCGGTGAACACTGAAGCTTTCTTT
>TRBV7-3|TRBJ1-2|TRBD1
CASSYTHRGIDYGYTF
TGTGCCAGCAGCTATACGCACAGGGGGATTGACTATGGCTACACCTTC
>TRBV28|TRBJ2-7|TRBD2
CASSPTSGATYEQYF
TGTGCCAGCAGCCCAACTAGCGGGGCAACCTACGAGCAGTACTTC
>TRBV6-5|TRBJ1-3|-
CASSPGTGGNTIYF
TGTGCCAGCAGTCCCGGGACTGGTGGAAACACCATATATTTT
>TRBV20-1|TRBJ2-5|-
CSAPMVETQYF
TGCAGTGCTCCTATGGTCGAGACCCAGTACTTC
>TRBV7-2|TRBJ2-5|-
CASSLAAVGETQYF
TGTGCCAGCAGCTTAGCCGCGGTTGGAGAGACCCAGTACTTC
>TRBV19|TRBJ2-1|TRBD1
CASSNPGQVYNEQFF
TGTGCCAGTAGTAACCCGGGACAGGTTTACAATGAGCAGTTCTTC
>TRBV9|TRBJ2-1|TRBD2
CASSIRTSGSLDEQFF
TGTGCCAGCAGCATTCGGACTAGCGGGAGTCTGGATGAGCAGTTCTTC
>TRBV4-1|TRBJ2-5|TRBD1
CASSRGQGVRETQYF
TGCGCCAGCAGCCGAGGACAGGGGGTCCGAGAGACCCAGTACTTC
>TRBV28|TRBJ1-2|-
CASSPGKAYGYTF
TGTGCCAGCAGTCCCGGGAAGGCATATGGCTACACCTTC
>TRBV5-1|TRBJ2-7|-
CASSPTSNYEQYF
TGCGCCAGCAGCCCGACTTCTAACTACGAGCAGTACTTC
>TRBV27|TRBJ1-1|-
CASRRVAGAYTIRNTEAFF
TGTGCCAGCAGGCGGGTTGCGGGAGCCTATACCATCCGGAACACTGAAGCTTTCTTT
>TRBV4-1|TRBJ2-7|TRBD1
CASSTTGRSYEQYF
TGCGCCAGCAGCACGACAGGGCGCTCCTACGAGCAGTACTTC
>TRBV30|TRBJ1-2|-
CAWTRPGTPNYGYTF
TGTGCCTGGACCCGGCCCGGGACTCCAAACTATGGCTACACCTTC
>TRBV27|TRBJ2-1|-
CASSRGGDEQFF
TGTGCCAGCAGTAGGGGGGGCGATGAGCAGTTCTTC
>TRBV7-2|TRBJ1-2|-
CASSPGVLSWYGYTF
TGTGCCAGCAGCCCAGGGGTTTTGTCTTGGTATGGCTACACCTTC
>TRBV27|TRBJ2-5|-
CASSYSLLETQYF
TGTGCCAGCAGTTACTCCCTCCTCGAGACCCAGTACTTC
>TRBV14|TRBJ1-6|TRBD1
CASSQGQGGSPLHF
TGTGCCAGCAGCCAGGGACAGGGAGGTTCACCCCTCCACTTT
>TRBV2|TRBJ1-2|TRBD1
CASSVNQGALPYGYTF
TGTGCCAGCAGTGTAAATCAGGGGGCACTTCCCTATGGCTACACCTTC
>TRBV10-3|TRBJ2-7|TRBD2
CAISTSGRPGEQYF
TGTGCCATCAGTACTAGCGGGAGACCGGGCGAGCAGTACTTC
>TRBV6-1|TRBJ2-2|-
CASSDRGSTGELFF
TGTGCCAGCAGTGATCGGGGGTCCACCGGGGAGCTGTTTTTT
>TRBV5-4|TRBJ1-4|TRBD1
CASSLGQGDSGEKLFF
TGTGCCAGCAGCCTCGGACAGGGCGATTCGGGGGAAAAACTGTTTTTT
>TRBV7-2|TRBJ2-7|TRBD2
CASSLSSGNYEQYF
TGTGCCAGCAGCTTAAGTAGCGGGAACTACGAGCAGTACTTC
>TRBV7-2|TRBJ2-7|TRBD2
CASSLAGGPYGEQYF
TGTGCCAGCAGCCTAGCGGGAGGGCCATATGGCGAGCAGTACTTC
>TRBV6-6|TRBJ2-1|TRBD1
CASSYSGDRASEQFF
TGTGCCAGCAGTTACTCGGGGGACAGGGCCTCTGAGCAGTTCTTC
>TRBV30|TRBJ1-3|-
CAWTGKGSGNTIYF
TGTGCCTGGACAGGGAAGGGCTCTGGAAACACCATATATTTT
>TRBV5-1|TRBJ2-7|TRBD1
CASSPGTGARNEQYF
TGCGCCAGCAGCCCCGGGACAGGGGCACGTAACGAGCAGTACTTC
>TRBV9|TRBJ2-5|-
CASSVGGREETQYF
TGTGCCAGCAGCGTAGGCGGTAGAGAAGAGACCCAGTACTTC